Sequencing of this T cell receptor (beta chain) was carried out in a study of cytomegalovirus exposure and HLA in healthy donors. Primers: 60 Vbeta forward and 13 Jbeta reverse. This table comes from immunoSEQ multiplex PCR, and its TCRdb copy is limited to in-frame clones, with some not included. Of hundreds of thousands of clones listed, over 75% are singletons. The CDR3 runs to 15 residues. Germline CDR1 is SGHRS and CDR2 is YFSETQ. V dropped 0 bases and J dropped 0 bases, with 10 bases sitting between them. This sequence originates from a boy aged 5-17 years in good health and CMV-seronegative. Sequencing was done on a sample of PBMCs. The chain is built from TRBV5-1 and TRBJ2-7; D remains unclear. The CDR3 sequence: CASSLAEANSYEQYF. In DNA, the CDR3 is TGCGCCAGCAGCTTGGCAGAGGCGAACTCCTACGAGCAGTACTTC.